This TCR beta chain was obtained from a study of blood T cell repertoires in COVID-19. Each participant's cohort was designated according to participant-reported clinical history. Authors' data handling: The assay estimated nucleated cells by amplifying reference gene primers. Data came from immunoSEQ multiplex PCR; TCRdb stores just in-frame clones and leaves some out. That table supplies the V and J calls and clone size; D and trimming were determined from the DNA. This sample has around 400,000 clones, with around nine tenths found just once. The germline V gene has CDR1 LGHDT and CDR2 YNNKEL (reference sequence). The CDR3 runs 14 residues. V was shortened by 3 bases and J by 8 bases, with 14 bases between the two germline ends.

Sample: PBMCs or T cells enriched from blood (not recorded which). J is TRBJ2-1 and V is TRBV3-1 (or the pseudogene TRBV3-2), with D unresolved. This TCR derives from a woman younger than 30 who had been exposed to COVID-19. This CDR3 reads CASSHPRLAYEQFF. CDR3 DNA sequence: TGTGCCAGCAGCCACCCACGATTGGCCTATGAGCAGTTCTTC.